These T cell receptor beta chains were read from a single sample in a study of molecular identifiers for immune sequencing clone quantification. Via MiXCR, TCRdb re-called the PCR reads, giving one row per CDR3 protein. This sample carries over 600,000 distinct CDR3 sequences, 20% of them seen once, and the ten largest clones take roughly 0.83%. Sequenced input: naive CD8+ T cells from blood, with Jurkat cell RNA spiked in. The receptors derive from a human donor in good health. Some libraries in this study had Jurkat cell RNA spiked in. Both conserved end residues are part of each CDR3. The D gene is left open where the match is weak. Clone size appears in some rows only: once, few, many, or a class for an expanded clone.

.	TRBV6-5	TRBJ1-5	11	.	TGTGCCAGCATTTCGGATCAGCCCCAGCATTTT	CASISDQPQHF
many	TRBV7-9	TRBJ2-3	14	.	TGTGCCAGCAGCTTAGGGTTCCGCACAGATACGCAGTATTTT	CASSLGFRTDTQYF
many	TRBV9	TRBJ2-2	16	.	TGTGCCAGCAGCGTTCACGGGGTGACGAACACCGGGGAGCTGTTTTTT	CASSVHGVTNTGELFF
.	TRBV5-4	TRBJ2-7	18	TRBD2	TGTGCCAGCAGCTCGGGACTAGCGGGCCCTGATCTGGGCTACGAGCAGTACTTC	CASSSGLAGPDLGYEQYF
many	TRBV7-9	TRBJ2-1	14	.	TGTGCCAGCAGCTTACCTGGTGGAGGGGATGAGCAGTTCTTC	CASSLPGGGDEQFF
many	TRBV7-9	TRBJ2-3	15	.	TGTGCCAGCAGCTTAGAGGCACGGAGAACAGATACGCAGTATTTT	CASSLEARRTDTQYF
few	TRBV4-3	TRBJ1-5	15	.	TGCGCCAGCAGCCACGAGACAGGCGACAATCAGCCCCAGCATTTT	CASSHETGDNQPQHF
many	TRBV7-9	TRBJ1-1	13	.	TGTGCCAGCAGCTTAGGCGGGGTCACTGAAGCTTTCTTT	CASSLGGVTEAFF
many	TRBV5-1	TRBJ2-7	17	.	TGCGCCAGCAGCCCGGACATTTATCGTACACCTACCTACGAGCAGTACTTC	CASSPDIYRTPTYEQYF
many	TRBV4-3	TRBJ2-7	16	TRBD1	TGCGCCAGCAGCCAAGAAGAGGGACAGGGAAGCTACGAGCAGTACTTC	CASSQEEGQGSYEQYF
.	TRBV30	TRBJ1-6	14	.	TGTGCCTGGAGTGACGGCCTGGGCAATTCACCCCTCCACTTT	CAWSDGLGNSPLHF
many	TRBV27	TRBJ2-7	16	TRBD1	TGTGCCAGCAGTCCCATTACGGGACAGGCCATCTACGAGCAGTACTTC	CASSPITGQAIYEQYF
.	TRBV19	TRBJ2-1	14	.	TGTGCCAGTACCCCCCCTGAGGGGTTGGATGAGCAGTTCTTC	CASTPPEGLDEQFF
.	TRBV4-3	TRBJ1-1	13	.	TGCGCCAGCAGCCAAGATACAGGGTCTGAAGCTTTCTTT	CASSQDTGSEAFF
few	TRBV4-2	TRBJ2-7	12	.	TGTGCCAGCAGCCAGCGAGGGGACGAGCAGTACTTC	CASSQRGDEQYF
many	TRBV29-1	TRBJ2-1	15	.	TGCAGCGTCAAGGACAGTCGGGTCCTGAGCAATGAGCAGTTCTTC	CSVKDSRVLSNEQFF
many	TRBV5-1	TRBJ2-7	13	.	TGCGCCAGCAGAACGGGTCCGACCTACGAGCAGTACTTC	CASRTGPTYEQYF
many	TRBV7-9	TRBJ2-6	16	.	TGTGCCAGCAGCCCCCTTATGGGCTCTGGGGCCAACGTCCTGACTTTC	CASSPLMGSGANVLTF
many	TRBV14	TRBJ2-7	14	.	TGTGCCAGCAGCCTAATCCAGGGGTCCTACGAGCAGTACTTC	CASSLIQGSYEQYF
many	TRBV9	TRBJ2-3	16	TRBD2	TGTGCCAGCAGCGTAGAAGGTAGCGGGAACTCAGATACGCAGTATTTT	CASSVEGSGNSDTQYF
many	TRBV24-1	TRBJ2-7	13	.	TGTGCCCTACCCCGGAGGTTGCCCTACGAGCAGTACTTC	CALPRRLPYEQYF
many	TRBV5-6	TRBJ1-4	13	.	TGTGCCAGCAGCTTGGGGGCAGACGAAAAACTGTTTTTT	CASSLGADEKLFF
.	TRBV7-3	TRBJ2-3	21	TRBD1	TGTGCCAGCAGCGCTACCAAACAGGGGCTATATCTAAAGGGTGGCACAGATACGCAGTATTTT	CASSATKQGLYLKGGTDTQYF
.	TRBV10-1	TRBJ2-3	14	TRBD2	TGCGCCAGCAGGGACGCGGGGGGCAGGGATACGCAGTATTTT	CASRDAGGRDTQYF
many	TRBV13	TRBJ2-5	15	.	TGTGCCAGCAGCTTAGGCGGGTGGTCGTCGGAGACCCAGTACTTC	CASSLGGWSSETQYF
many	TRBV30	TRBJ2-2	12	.	TGTGCCTGGAGTGTGAACACCGGGGAGCTGTTTTTT	CAWSVNTGELFF
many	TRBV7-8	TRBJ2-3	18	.	TGTGCCAGCAGCCCTCCCTCTCAAACAGGGCACTTTTCTGATACGCAGTATTTT	CASSPPSQTGHFSDTQYF
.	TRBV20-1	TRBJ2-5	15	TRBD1	TGCAGTGCTACCCGGGACAGATCGTACCAAGAGACCCAGTACTTC	CSATRDRSYQETQYF
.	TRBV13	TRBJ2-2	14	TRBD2	TGTGCCAGCCGCTCCCGGACTAGCATCGGGGAGCTGTTTTTT	CASRSRTSIGELFF
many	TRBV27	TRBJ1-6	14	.	TGTGCCAGCAGTCTCCCTATCGTTAATTCACCCCTCCACTTT	CASSLPIVNSPLHF
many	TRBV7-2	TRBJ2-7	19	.	TGTGCCAGCAGCTTCCGGGACAGGGGAGCGAGCGGGAGGACCTACGAGCAGTACTTC	CASSFRDRGASGRTYEQYF
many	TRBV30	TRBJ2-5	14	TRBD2	TGTGCCTGGACAAGGACTAGCCGTCAAGAGACCCAGTACTTC	CAWTRTSRQETQYF
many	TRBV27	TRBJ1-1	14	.	TGTGCCAGCAGTTTAGGGGGCGTGAGGACTGAAGCTTTCTTT	CASSLGGVRTEAFF
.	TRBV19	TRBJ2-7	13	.	TGTGCCAGTAGTATGTCTAGCTCCTACGAGCAGTACTTC	CASSMSSSYEQYF
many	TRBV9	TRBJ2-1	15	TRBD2	TGTGCCAGAGGAGGTACCAGCGGGAGTTGGGATGAGCAGTTCTTC	CARGGTSGSWDEQFF
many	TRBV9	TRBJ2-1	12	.	TGTGCCAGCAGCCCCTACGACAATGAGCAGTTCTTC	CASSPYDNEQFF
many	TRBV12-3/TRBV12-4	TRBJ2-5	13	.	TGTGCCAGCAGCGAGGCGGTCCAAGAGACCCAGTACTTC	CASSEAVQETQYF
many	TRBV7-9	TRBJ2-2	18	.	TGTGCCAGCAGCCAGCCTACCCCCGGGACACTGAACACCGGGGAGCTGTTTTTT	CASSQPTPGTLNTGELFF
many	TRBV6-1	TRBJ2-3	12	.	TGTGCCAGCGAGGGGTTGACAGATACGCAGTATTTT	CASEGLTDTQYF
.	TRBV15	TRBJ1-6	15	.	TGTGCCACCAGTCAGGGTAGCTCCTATAATTCACCCCTCCACTTT	CATSQGSSYNSPLHF
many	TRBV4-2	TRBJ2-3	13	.	TGTGCCAGCAGCCAAGGTTCCGTCGATACGCAGTATTTT	CASSQGSVDTQYF
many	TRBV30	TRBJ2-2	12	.	TGTGCCTGGAGTGATGAAACCGGGGAGCTGTTTTTT	CAWSDETGELFF
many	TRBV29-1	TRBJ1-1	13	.	TGCAGCGTGGCGGGACTGATTTACACTGAAGCTTTCTTT	CSVAGLIYTEAFF
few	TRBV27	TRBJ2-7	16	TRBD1	TGTGCCAGCAGTCTCCATCCGGGACAGGGCTCCTACGAGCAGTACTTC	CASSLHPGQGSYEQYF
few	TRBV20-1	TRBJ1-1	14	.	TGCAGTGCTAGAAAGGATTTCGACGCCACTGAAGCTTTCTTT	CSARKDFDATEAFF
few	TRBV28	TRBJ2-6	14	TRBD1	TGTGTCAGCACAAGGGGGCATGGGGCCAACGTCCTGACTTTC	CVSTRGHGANVLTF
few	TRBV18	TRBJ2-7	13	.	TGTGCCAGCTCACCACCGGCGGGATCCGAGCAGTACTTC	CASSPPAGSEQYF
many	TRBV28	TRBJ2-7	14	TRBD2	TGTGCCAGCAGTATGGGACTAGCGGCCTACGAGCAGTACTTC	CASSMGLAAYEQYF
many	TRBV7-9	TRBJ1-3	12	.	TGTGCCAGCAGCTTAAGTGAAAACACCATATATTTT	CASSLSENTIYF
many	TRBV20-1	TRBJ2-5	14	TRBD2	TGCAGTGCTAGCGACAGCGGGGGGGCGGAGACCCAGTACTTC	CSASDSGGAETQYF
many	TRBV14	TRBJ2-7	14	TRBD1	TGTGCCAGCAGCCAAGTGGGGACAGAATACGAGCAGTACTTC	CASSQVGTEYEQYF
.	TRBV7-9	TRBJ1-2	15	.	TGTGCCAGCAGCTTAACTACAGCAGCTAACTATGGCTACACCTTC	CASSLTTAANYGYTF
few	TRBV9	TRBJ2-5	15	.	TGTGCCAGCAGCGTAGTGGGTAGAAGACAAGAGACCCAGTACTTC	CASSVVGRRQETQYF
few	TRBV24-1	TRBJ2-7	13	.	TGTGCCACCAGTGATTTGCTTAACAATGAGCAGTACTTC	CATSDLLNNEQYF
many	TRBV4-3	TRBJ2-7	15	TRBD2	TGCGCCAGCAGCCGGCTTGGGACTAGCGGGGAGGAGCAGTACTTC	CASSRLGTSGEEQYF
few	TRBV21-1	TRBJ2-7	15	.	TGTGCCAGCAGCAACCGACAGGGAAACTCCTACGAGCAGTACTTC	CASSNRQGNSYEQYF
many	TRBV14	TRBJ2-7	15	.	TGTGCCAGCAGCCAAGATTTTGGGGGGACCTACGAGCAGTACTTC	CASSQDFGGTYEQYF
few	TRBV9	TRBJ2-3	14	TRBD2	TGTGCCAGCAGCGACATAGCGGGGACAGATACGCAGTATTTT	CASSDIAGTDTQYF
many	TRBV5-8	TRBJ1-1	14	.	TGTGCCAGCAGCTTGGCGCCAGGGTACACTGAAGCTTTCTTT	CASSLAPGYTEAFF
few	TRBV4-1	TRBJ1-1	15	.	TGCGCCAGCAGCCAAGTACGGGGAGGGAACACTGAAGCTTTCTTT	CASSQVRGGNTEAFF